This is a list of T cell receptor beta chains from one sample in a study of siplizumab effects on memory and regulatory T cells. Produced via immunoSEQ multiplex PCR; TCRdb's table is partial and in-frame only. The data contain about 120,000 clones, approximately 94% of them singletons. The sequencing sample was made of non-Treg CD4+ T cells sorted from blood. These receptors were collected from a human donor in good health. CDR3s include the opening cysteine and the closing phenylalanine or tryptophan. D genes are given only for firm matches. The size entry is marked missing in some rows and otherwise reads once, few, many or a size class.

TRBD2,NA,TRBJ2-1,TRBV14,TGTGCCAGCAGCCAGGGACTAGCGGGAGGTGGTGAGCAGTTCTTC,CASSQGLAGGGEQFF
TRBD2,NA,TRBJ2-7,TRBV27,TGTGCCAGCAGTTTTAGCGGGATGTATACCTACGAGCAGTACTTC,CASSFSGMYTYEQYF
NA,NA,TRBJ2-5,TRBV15,TGTGCCACCAGCAGAGACCAAGAGACCCAGTACTTC,CATSRDQETQYF
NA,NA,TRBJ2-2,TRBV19,TGTGCCAGTAGTAAGGGCTTAGACACCGGGGAGCTGTTTTTT,CASSKGLDTGELFF
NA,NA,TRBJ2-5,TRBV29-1,TGCAGCCTACTACTAGACAAAGCCCAAGAGACCCAGTACTTC,CSLLLDKAQETQYF
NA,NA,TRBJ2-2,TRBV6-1,TGTGCCTCAAGGGCGGGGTACACCGGGGAGCTGTTTTTT,CASRAGYTGELFF
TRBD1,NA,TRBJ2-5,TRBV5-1,TGCGCCAGCAGCTTGGTGCGCCAGGGGGCGGGAGAGACCCAGTACTTC,CASSLVRQGAGETQYF
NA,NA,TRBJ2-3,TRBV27,TGTGCCACCAGACACGAGACAGATACGCAGTATTTT,CATRHETDTQYF
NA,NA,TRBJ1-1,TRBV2,TGTGCCAGCAGCCCGGAAGGGGAAGCTTTCTTT,CASSPEGEAFF
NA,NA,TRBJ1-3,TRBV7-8,TGTGCCAGCAGCTTGGGTCTGGGAAACACCATATATTTT,CASSLGLGNTIYF
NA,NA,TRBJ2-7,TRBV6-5,TGTGCCAGCATTCCTCAGGGGGGGGGCGAGCAGTACTTC,CASIPQGGGEQYF
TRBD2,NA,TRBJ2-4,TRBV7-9,TGTGCCAGCAGCTTAGTATTATTGCTAGCGGGCCCGGAGGGCATTCAGTACTTC,CASSLVLLLAGPEGIQYF
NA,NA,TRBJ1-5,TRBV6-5,TGTGCCAGCAGTTACTCAGAGCGCAATCAGCCCCAGCATTTT,CASSYSERNQPQHF
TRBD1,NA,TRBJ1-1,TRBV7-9,TGTGCCAGCAGCTTGACAGGACAGGGAACGCTGAACACTGAAGCTTTCTTT,CASSLTGQGTLNTEAFF
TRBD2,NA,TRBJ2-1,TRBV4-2,TGTGCCAGCAGCCAAGATCTGGCGGGAGTCAGGGCCAATGAGCAGTTCTTC,CASSQDLAGVRANEQFF
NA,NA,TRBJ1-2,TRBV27,TGTGCCAGCAGTCCCGTGGACGGAGGTCTGGGCTACACCTTC,CASSPVDGGLGYTF
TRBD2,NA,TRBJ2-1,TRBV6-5,TGTGCCAGCAGTGCTCTAGCGGGTGCCCACAATGAGCAGTTCTTC,CASSALAGAHNEQFF
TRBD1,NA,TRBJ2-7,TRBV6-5,TGTGCCAGCAGTTACTCGGACAGGGCGTGGAGCGAGCAGTACTTC,CASSYSDRAWSEQYF
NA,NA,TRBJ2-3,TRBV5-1,TGCGCCAGCAGGGGTTCCGAGGTGGGCACAGATACGCAGTATTTT,CASRGSEVGTDTQYF
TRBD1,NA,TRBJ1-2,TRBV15,TGTGCCACCAGCGGACAAGACAGGGACCCTAACTATGGCTACACCTTC,CATSGQDRDPNYGYTF
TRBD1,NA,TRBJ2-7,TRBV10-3,TGTGCCAGCCGATCGACAGGGCTCGAGCAGTACTTC,CASRSTGLEQYF
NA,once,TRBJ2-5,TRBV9,TGTGCCAGCAGCGTAGGACTGACAAGAGAGACCCAGTACTTC,CASSVGLTRETQYF
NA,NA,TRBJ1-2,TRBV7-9,TGTGCCAGCAGCTGTCAGATCAACTATGGCTACACCTTC,CASSCQINYGYTF
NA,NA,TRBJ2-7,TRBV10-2,TGCGCCAGCAGTGAGGCTAGCTTTGGCTACGAGCAGTACTTC,CASSEASFGYEQYF
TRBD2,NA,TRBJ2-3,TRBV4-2,TGTGCCAGCAGCCTTAGGACTAGCGGGGAGGTAGATACGCAGTATTTT,CASSLRTSGEVDTQYF
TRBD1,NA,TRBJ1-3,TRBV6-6,TGTGCCAGCAGCTCACAGGGGTACAGGAGAAACACCATATATTTT,CASSSQGYRRNTIYF
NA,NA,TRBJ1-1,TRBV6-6,TGTGCCAGCAGTAAGGACAGACGTGAAGCTTTCTTT,CASSKDRREAFF